Presented here are 5 T cell receptor beta chains from one specimen sequenced in a study of immune cell composition in non-small cell lung cancer. The normal lung sample lay at least 3 cm, and maximally far, from the tumour. The repertoire was sequenced with immunoSEQ multiplex PCR; TCRdb's copy has only in-frame clones and lacks some. The sample records around 5,000 clones, 70% to 90% being singletons. The sample taken for sequencing was non-adjacent lung tissue. These receptors all stem from a human donor with non-small cell lung cancer. Some clones in this sample may be carry-over from other donors' samples.

J is TRBJ1-2 and V is TRBV27; TRBD1 is a possible D gene (6 bases). The germline V and J ends were trimmed by 2 bases and 7 bases, with 11 bases remaining between them. Germline V gives CDR1 MNHEY, CDR2 SMNVEV (reference sequence). CDR3 length equals 13 residues. The CDR3 reads CASSLGGASGYTF. CDR3 coding DNA: TGTGCCAGCAGTTTAGGGGGGGCGAGTGGCTACACCTTC.

This chain uses TRBV5-1 with TRBJ2-1; no clear D gene. The germline gives CDR1 SGHRS, CDR2 YFSETQ. The CDR3 length is 15 residues. V was pared by 4 bases and J by 0 bases, with 11 bases between. The CDR3 bases are TGCGCCAGCAGCATATCGGGTAGCTCCTACAATGAGCAGTTCTTC. Amino acid sequence: CASSISGSSYNEQFF. The variable domain in full, with the rest retrieved from reference TRBV5-1 and TRBJ2-1, is KAGVTQTPRYLIKTRGQQVTLSCSPISGHRSVSWYQQTPGQGLQFLFEYFSETQRNKGNFPGRFSGRQFSNSRSEMNVSTLELGDSALYLCASSISGSSYNEQFFGPGTRLTVL.

The chain has TRBV15 and TRBJ2-3; 7 bases are shared with TRBD1. V was pared by 3 bases and J by 0 bases, with 6 bases of the junction left unmatched. The germline V gene has CDR1 LNHNV and CDR2 YYDKDF (reference sequence). This CDR3 is built from 16 residues. The CDR3 nucleotides read TGTGCCACCAGCAGGATCGGACAGGCGAGCACAGATACGCAGTATTTT. Amino acids: CATSRIGQASTDTQYF.

The chain couples TRBV29-1 to TRBJ1-1; D uncertain. This CDR3 region has 14 residues. Trimming stripped 0 bases from V and 0 bases from J, with 8 bases between. Germline V CDR1 and CDR2: SQVTM, ANQGSEA. The CDR3 region is CSVEEWGVNTEAFF. DNA for the CDR3: TGCAGCGTTGAAGAGTGGGGAGTGAACACTGAAGCTTTCTTT.

This chain uses TRBV27 with TRBJ2-7, with TRBD1 matching over 8 bases. The CDR3 totals 16 residues. V lost 4 bases, J lost 4 bases, and 12 bases stayed unmatched. Germline loops: CDR1 MNHEY, CDR2 SMNVEV (reference sequence). This chain's CDR3 is CASSSRQGQVSYEQYF. Here the CDR3 DNA reads TGTGCCAGCAGTTCCAGACAGGGGCAAGTATCGTACGAGCAGTACTTC.